Shown below are 7 T cell receptor beta chains from a single sample sequenced in a study of blood T cell repertoires in COVID-19. Only in-frame clones appear in the TCRdb table, and some are missing; sequencing was by immunoSEQ multiplex PCR. The data contain about 170,000 clones, roughly 83% of them singletons. Sequencing was done on a sample of peripheral blood. These receptors were obtained from a woman of 80 years or more with active or convalescent COVID-19.

The chain carries TRBV6-1 and TRBJ2-1; 7 bases are a match to TRBD1. Per germline, CDR1 MNHNS and CDR2 SASEGT. The V segment lost 3 bases and the J segment 6 bases; nucleotides outside the gene matches: 11. This CDR3 comprises 16 residues. This chain's CDR3 is CASSDGWDRRGNEQFF. In nucleotides, the CDR3 is TGTGCCAGCAGTGATGGGTGGGACAGAAGGGGCAATGAGCAGTTCTTC.

V usage is TRBV5-1 and J usage is TRBJ2-2; D is uncertain. The CDR3 is 14 amino acids. CDR1 and CDR2 (germline): SGHRS, YFSETQ. V gave up 4 bases and J gave up 7 bases, with 14 bases separating them. CDR3: CASSVLDVIGELFF. Here the CDR3 DNA reads TGCGCCAGCAGCGTCCTAGATGTAATCGGGGAGCTGTTTTTT.

V usage is TRBV19 and J usage is TRBJ1-3; possible D gene TRBD1, 5 bases. Germline-derived CDR1 and CDR2 are LNHDA and SQIVND (reference sequence). CDR3 size: 15 residues. Trimming removed 6 bases from V and 0 bases from J, with 12 bases in between. The CDR3 region is CASSLSGNSGNTIYF. Here the CDR3 DNA reads TGTGCCAGTAGCTTATCAGGGAACTCTGGAAACACCATATATTTT.

The gene calls are TRBV11-2 and TRBJ2-5, with TRBD2 as a possible D gene (7 bases). The CDR3 sequence is 16 residues long. Germline CDR1 reads SGHAT; CDR2 reads FQNNGV. Trimming removed 3 bases at V and 4 bases at J, with 18 bases between. As DNA, the CDR3 is TGTGCCAGCAGCTTTTATACCGGGGGGCGCGGAGAGACCCAGTACTTC. Its protein is CASSFYTGGRGETQYF.

The rearrangement uses TRBV5-4 and TRBJ2-7; D is undetermined. The CDR3 runs to 13 residues. Germline values: CDR1 SGHNT, CDR2 YYREEE (reference sequence). Trimming pared 3 bases from V and 7 bases from J, leaving 14 bases between. CDR3 sequence reads: CASSSPNLEEQYF. CDR3 coding DNA: TGTGCCAGCAGCTCCCCCAATTTGGAGGAGCAGTACTTC. Variable domain in full (rest from reference TRBV5-4 and TRBJ2-7): ETGVTQSPTHLIKTRGQQVTLRCSSQSGHNTVSWYQQALGQGPQFIFQYYREEENGRGNFPPRFSGLQFPNYSSELNVNALELDDSALYLCASSSPNLEEQYFGPGTRLTVT.

The chain links TRBV6-2 or TRBV6-3 to TRBJ1-2; 8 nucleotides agree with TRBD1. This CDR3 has 14 amino acids. The germline V gene has CDR1 MNHEY and CDR2 SVGEGT. The ends lost 6 bases at V and 3 bases at J; junction bases unmatched: 6. This chain's CDR3 is CASSRQGRYYGYTF. The CDR3 DNA follows: TGTGCCAGCAGCCGACAGGGGCGTTACTATGGCTACACCTTC.

The chain combines TRBV27 with TRBJ2-1; the D gene is possibly TRBD2 (5 bases). Germline values: CDR1 MNHEY, CDR2 SMNVEV (reference sequence). V lost 2 bases to trimming and J lost 4 bases, with 12 bases between them. This CDR3 has 15 residues. CDR3 sequence (DNA): TGTGCCAGCAGTTTAAGGAGGCGGAGTTACAATGAGCAGTTCTTC. Protein sequence: CASSLRRRSYNEQFF.